This T cell receptor (beta chain) was captured in a study of identical twins. Germline V lookup: CDR1 SGHRS, CDR2 YFSETQ. Deletions cut 4 bases from V and 8 bases from J, with 18 bases between. The CDR3 consists of 15 residues. From the 5' RACE reads, TCRdb called clonotypes with MiXCR, one entry per CDR3 protein. The sample includes some 440,000 distinct CDR3 sequences, around 24% of them seen just once. This clonotype was counted a few times. The same data also contributed to another study, on T cells expressing NK-cell markers. That source notes: Underlying the TCR beta repertoires were sorted CD3+CD56+NKG2C+, CD3+CD56+NKG2C- and CD3+CD56-NKG2C+ T cells. Clones of NKG2C+ T cells that had expanded were of unclear HCMV specificity.

Sequencing was done on a sample of CD4+ T cells sorted from blood. The clonotype originates from a woman younger than 30 in good health. The chain recombines TRBV5-1 with TRBJ1-4; tentative D call: TRBD1 (5 bases). The CDR3 loop is CASSPVGGSEEKLFF. CDR3 coding DNA: TGCGCCAGCAGCCCGGTGGGGGGATCGGAAGAAAAACTGTTTTTT.